This T cell receptor beta chain was observed in a study of blood T cell repertoires in COVID-19. With 0 bases removed from V and 5 bases from J, the gap between germline ends came to 21 bases. This CDR3 region has 19 residues. Germline CDR1 is KGHDR and CDR2 is SFDVKD. Clones were sequenced by immunoSEQ multiplex PCR, and TCRdb holds only the in-frame ones, with some missing. The top ten clones hold around 8% of a sample with roughly 220,000 clones, around four fifths of them seen once. The origin of this receptor is a woman of 80 years or more with COVID-19, enrolled during active disease. Sequenced: peripheral blood. The rearrangement links TRBV24-1 to TRBJ2-2; possibly TRBD2 for D (5 bases). The CDR3 is CATSDLGEGTGNFTGELFF. In DNA form, the CDR3 reads TGTGCCACCAGTGATTTGGGAGAGGGAACGGGTAATTTTACCGGGGAGCTGTTTTTT.